Here is one T cell receptor beta chain with its context. Its antigen remains unknown. This sample is drawn from a study of T cell repertoires in cytomegalovirus infection. Study-wide context: In public TCR beta signatures, there were indications of both CMV infection and matching HLA type. Study-level results: The response measured ex vivo was dominated by TCR beta clonotypes (HLA-C-restricted and CMV-specific). Cumulative frequency of public TCR beta families picked out carriers of CMV plus the relevant HLA.

The CDR3 length is 15 residues. Germline V gene sequence: CDR1 SNHLY, CDR2 FYNNEI. V dropped 6 bases and J dropped 0 bases, with 13 bases sitting between them. One entry per CDR3 protein, called by TCRdb with MiXCR from the reads. The table has some 700,000 distinct CDR3 sequences, about 40% seen once; the top ten hold roughly 2.8%. This clonotype was sampled from a human donor in good health (CMV status not recorded). Some clones in this sample may be carry-over from other donors' samples. Sequencing was done on a sample of PBMCs. J is TRBJ2-3 and V is TRBV2, with D possibly being TRBD1 (6 bases). CDR3 DNA sequence: TGTGCCAGCAGAAAACAGGGTCCTAGCACAGATACGCAGTATTTT. Its protein product is CASRKQGPSTDTQYF. Based on the CDR3 plus reference TRBV2 and TRBJ2-3, the full variable domain is EPEVTQTPSHQVTQMGQEVILRCVPISNHLYFYWYRQILGQKVEFLVSFYNNEISEKSEIFDDQFSVERPDGSNFTLKIRSTKLEDSAMYFCASRKQGPSTDTQYFGPGTRLTVL.